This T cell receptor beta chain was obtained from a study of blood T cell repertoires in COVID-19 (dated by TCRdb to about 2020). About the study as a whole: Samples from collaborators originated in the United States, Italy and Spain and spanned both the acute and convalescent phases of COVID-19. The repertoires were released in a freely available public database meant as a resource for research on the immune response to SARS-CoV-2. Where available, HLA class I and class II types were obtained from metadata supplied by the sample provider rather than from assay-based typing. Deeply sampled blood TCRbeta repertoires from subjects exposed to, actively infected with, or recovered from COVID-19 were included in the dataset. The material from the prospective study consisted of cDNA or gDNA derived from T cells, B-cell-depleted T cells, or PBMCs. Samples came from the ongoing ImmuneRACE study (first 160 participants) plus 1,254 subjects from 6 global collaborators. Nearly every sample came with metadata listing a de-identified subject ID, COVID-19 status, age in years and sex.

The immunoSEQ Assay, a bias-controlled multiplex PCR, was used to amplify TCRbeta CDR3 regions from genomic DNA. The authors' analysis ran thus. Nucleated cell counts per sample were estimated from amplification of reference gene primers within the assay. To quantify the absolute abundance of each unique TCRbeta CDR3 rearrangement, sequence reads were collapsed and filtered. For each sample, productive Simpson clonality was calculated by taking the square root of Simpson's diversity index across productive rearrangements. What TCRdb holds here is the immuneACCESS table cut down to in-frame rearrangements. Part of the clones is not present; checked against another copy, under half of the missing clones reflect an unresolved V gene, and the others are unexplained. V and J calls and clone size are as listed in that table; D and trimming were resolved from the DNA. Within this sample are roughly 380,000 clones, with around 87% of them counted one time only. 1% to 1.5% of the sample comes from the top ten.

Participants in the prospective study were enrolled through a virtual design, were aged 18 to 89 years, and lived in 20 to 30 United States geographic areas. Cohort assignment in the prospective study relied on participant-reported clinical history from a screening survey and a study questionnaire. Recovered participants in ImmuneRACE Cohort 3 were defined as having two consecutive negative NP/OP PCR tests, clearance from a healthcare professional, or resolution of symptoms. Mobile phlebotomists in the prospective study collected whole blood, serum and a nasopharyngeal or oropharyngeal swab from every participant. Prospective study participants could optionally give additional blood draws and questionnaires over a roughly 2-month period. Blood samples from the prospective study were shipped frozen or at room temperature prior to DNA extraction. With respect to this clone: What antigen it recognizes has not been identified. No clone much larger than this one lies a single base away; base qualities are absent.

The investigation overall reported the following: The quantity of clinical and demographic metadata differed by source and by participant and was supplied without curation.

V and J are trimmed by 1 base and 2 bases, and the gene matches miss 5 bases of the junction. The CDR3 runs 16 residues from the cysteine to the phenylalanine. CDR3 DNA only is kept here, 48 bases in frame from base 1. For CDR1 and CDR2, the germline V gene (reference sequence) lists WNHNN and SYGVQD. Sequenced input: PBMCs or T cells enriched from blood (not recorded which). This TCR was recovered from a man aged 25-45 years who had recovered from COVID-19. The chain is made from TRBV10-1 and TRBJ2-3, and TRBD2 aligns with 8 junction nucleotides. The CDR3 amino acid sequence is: CASSEYPAGATDTQYF. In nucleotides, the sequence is TGCGCCAGCAGTGAGTATCCAGCGGGGGCCACAGATACGCAGTATTTT.